These 15 T cell receptor beta chains share one sample of origin, sequenced in a study of T-cell memory formation after mild COVID-19. TCRdb re-derived calls from the 5' RACE reads in MiXCR, one entry per CDR3 protein. This sample carries 150,000 to 200,000 distinct CDR3 sequences, about 9.9% of them seen once, and the ten largest clones take roughly 3.8%. Input material: PBMCs or a T cell subset sorted from them (not recorded which). These receptors were taken from a man aged 18 to 29 who had mild COVID-19 (a few samples of this study predate the infection). Cell type and time point are not known.

This clonotype was seen repeatedly, ten times or more. The rearrangement links TRBV29-1 to TRBJ2-6; D call uncertain. The V end lost 4 bases, the J end lost 4 bases, and 8 bases lay between the germline ends. Germline-derived CDR1 and CDR2 are SQVTM and ANQGSEA. The CDR3 runs to 13 residues. This CDR3 reads CSVAMVGANVLTF. The CDR3 region has the DNA TGCAGCGTTGCCATGGTCGGGGCCAACGTCCTGACTTTC.

V and J are TRBV11-2 and TRBJ2-3; 7 bases line up with TRBD2. V lost 2 bases to trimming and J lost 3 bases; unmatched junction nucleotides: 5. CDR3 size: 15 residues. The germline gives CDR1 SGHAT, CDR2 FQNNGV. DNA of the CDR3: TGTGCCAGCAGCTTATCCAGCGGGGTAACAGATACGCAGTATTTT. Translating it yields CASSLSSGVTDTQYF.

This clonotype came up a few times. The chain recombines TRBV24-1 with TRBJ2-3, with a weak D call TRBD2 (7 bases). CDR3 length equals 16 residues. Germline CDR1 is KGHDR and CDR2 is SFDVKD. Trimming removed 0 bases at V and 7 bases at J, with 16 bases between. The CDR3 loop reads CATSDLQFGGRHTQYF. DNA for the CDR3: TGTGCCACCAGTGATTTGCAGTTCGGGGGGCGTCATACGCAGTATTTT.

The rearrangement uses TRBV6-2 or TRBV6-3 and TRBJ1-5; maybe TRBD1 (6 bases). Germline V lookup: CDR1 MNHEY, CDR2 SVGEGT. The CDR3 consists of 14 residues. Trimming removed 6 bases at V and 11 bases at J, with 20 bases between. The DNA for the CDR3 is TGTGCCAGCAGCACCTCCCCGCAGGGGAGCACCCAGCATTTT. Translating it yields CASSTSPQGSTQHF.

The CDR3 here is CSTGEVTEAFF. In DNA, the CDR3 is TGCAGCACTGGGGAGGTAACTGAAGCTTTCTTT. The V call is TRBV29-1, the J call TRBJ1-1; no firm D call. V shed 8 bases and J shed 5 bases, with 12 bases lying between them. The CDR3 length is 11 residues. The germline gives CDR1 SQVTM, CDR2 ANQGSEA.

The chain recombines TRBV5-1 with TRBJ1-1, with D perhaps TRBD1 (5 bases). Deletions cut 0 bases from V and 4 bases from J, with 13 bases between. CDR1 is SGHRS, CDR2 YFSETQ, per germline. CDR3 size: 15 residues. The DNA of the CDR3 is TGCGCCAGCAGCTTGGTTGGAGGGGAGACCACTGAAGCTTTCTTT. Amino acid sequence: CASSLVGGETTEAFF.

The chain is built from TRBV27 and TRBJ1-5, with TRBD1 matching over 9 bases. The V and J ends lost 3 bases and 4 bases, in that order; junction bases with no gene match: 7. Germline loops: CDR1 MNHEY, CDR2 SMNVEV (reference sequence). This CDR3 is built from 16 residues. CDR3 in DNA: TGTGCCAGCAGTTTGATGGGACAGGGAGGGAATCAGCCCCAGCATTTT. This sequence encodes CASSLMGQGGNQPQHF.

This clonotype was counted at least ten times. The V and J genes are TRBV6-4 and TRBJ2-6; TRBD1 aligns across 8 bases. CDR3 length: 16 residues. V trimming: 0 bases; J trimming: 2 bases; junction bases outside the gene matches: 0. Germline values: CDR1 MRHNA, CDR2 SNTAGT. CDR3 sequence: CASSDSTGAGANVLTF. CDR3 DNA: TGTGCCAGCAGTGACTCGACAGGGGCTGGGGCCAACGTCCTGACTTTC.

The genes are TRBV4-3 and TRBJ1-2; 7 bases match TRBD1. This CDR3 is 14 amino acids long. The V gene's germline CDR1 is LGHNA and CDR2 YSLEER. V lost 4 bases to trimming and J lost 5 bases; unmatched junction nucleotides: 7. The CDR3 DNA sequence: TGCGCCAGCAGCCGGGCACAGGGGAGGTATGGCTACACCTTC. Translation gives CASSRAQGRYGYTF.

This chain links TRBV18 with TRBJ1-4; D gene ambiguous. The CDR3 covers 13 residues. Looked up from germline, CDR1 is KGHSH and CDR2 is LQKENI. V was trimmed by 0 bases and J by 8 bases, leaving 7 bases between them. The DNA for the CDR3 is TGTGCCAGCTCACCACCGAGCCAGGAAAAACTGTTTTTT. Protein: CASSPPSQEKLFF.

V is TRBV5-5 and J is TRBJ1-1; no reliable D call. The CDR3 has 16 residues. Trimming removed 1 base from V and 0 bases from J, with 13 bases in between. Per germline, CDR1 SGHKS and CDR2 YYEKEE (reference sequence). The CDR3 DNA follows: TGTGCCAGCAGCTTGCTTACAACCGTTATGAACACTGAAGCTTTCTTT. Protein product: CASSLLTTVMNTEAFF.

This clonotype was observed many times. The rearrangement joins TRBV5-1 to TRBJ2-3, with TRBD1 identical over 7 bases. The V gene end was trimmed by 1 base and the J gene end by 3 bases; junction bases not matched to a gene: 2. The CDR3 has 14 residues. The germline V gene has CDR1 SGHRS and CDR2 YFSETQ. The chain's CDR3 is CASSLQGETDTQYF. The CDR3 DNA sequence: TGCGCCAGCAGCTTGCAGGGGGAGACAGATACGCAGTATTTT. Looking up the rest from reference TRBV5-1 and TRBJ2-3 gives the full variable domain: KAGVTQTPRYLIKTRGQQVTLSCSPISGHRSVSWYQQTPGQGLQFLFEYFSETQRNKGNFPGRFSGRQFSNSRSEMNVSTLELGDSALYLCASSLQGETDTQYFGPGTRLTVL.

The rearrangement joins TRBV20-1 to TRBJ1-4, with D possibly matching TRBD1 (5 bases). The CDR3 runs to 15 residues. Germline CDR1 and CDR2: DFQATT and SNEGSKA (reference sequence). Deletions cut 1 base from V and 4 bases from J, with 13 bases between. This CDR3 is CSARGVTVINEKLFF. The CDR3 DNA follows: TGCAGTGCTAGAGGGGTGACAGTCATTAATGAAAAACTGTTTTTT.

In its sample, this clonotype was seen many times. The chain uses TRBV6-1 and TRBJ1-2, with D hard to call. Trimming cost V 3 bases and J 4 bases, with 21 bases left between them. The CDR3 spans 17 residues. Germline assignment: CDR1 MNHNS and CDR2 SASEGT. The CDR3 DNA reads TGTGCCAGCAGTGAGCCCTACAGTTTAGTCCACCTCTATGGCTACACCTTC. It translates to CASSEPYSLVHLYGYTF.

This sequence joins TRBV10-3 and TRBJ1-5, with 8 bases fitting TRBD1. Germline V gene data show CDR1 as ENHRY and CDR2 as SYGVKD. The CDR3 spans 15 residues. The V gene end was trimmed by 4 bases and the J gene end by 2 bases; junction bases not matched to a gene: 4. CDR3 loop: CAISGQGMGNQPQHF. CDR3 nucleotide sequence: TGTGCCATCAGTGGACAGGGGATGGGCAATCAGCCCCAGCATTTT.